This T cell receptor beta chain was recovered during a study of blood T cell repertoires in COVID-19. Study in general: Samples taken during acute and convalescent COVID-19 were collected in the United States, Italy and Spain.

Per the study methods: Amplification of reference gene primers was used by the study to estimate nucleated cell counts. The protocol was immunoSEQ multiplex PCR, while the TCRdb copy is restricted to in-frame clones and leaves out a portion. That table is the source of V, J and clone size, and D and trimming were worked out from the DNA. The sample yields some 400,000 clones, about 80% seen once. The CDR3 runs 14 residues. From germline, CDR1 is SGHRS and CDR2 YFSETQ. V shed 0 bases and J shed 2 bases, with 9 bases lying between them. The clonotype comes from a human donor with acute or convalescent COVID-19. The donor label of this sample is uncertain. V is TRBV5-1 and J is TRBJ2-7, with D hard to call. The sample was peripheral blood. CDR3 in DNA: TGCGCCAGCAGCTTGGAGTCAGTTACCTACGAGCAGTACTTC. Amino acids: CASSLESVTYEQYF.